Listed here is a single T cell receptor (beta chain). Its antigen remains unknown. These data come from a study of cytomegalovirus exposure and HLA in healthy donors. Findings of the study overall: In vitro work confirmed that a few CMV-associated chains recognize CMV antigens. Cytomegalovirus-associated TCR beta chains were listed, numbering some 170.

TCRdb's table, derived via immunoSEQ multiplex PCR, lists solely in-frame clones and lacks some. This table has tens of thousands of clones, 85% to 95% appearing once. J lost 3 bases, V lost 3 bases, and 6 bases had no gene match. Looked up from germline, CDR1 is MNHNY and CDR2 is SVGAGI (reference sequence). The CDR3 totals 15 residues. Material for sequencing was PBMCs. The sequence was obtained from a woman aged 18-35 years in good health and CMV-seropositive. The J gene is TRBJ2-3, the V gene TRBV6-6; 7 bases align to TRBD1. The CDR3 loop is CASSYEGARTDTQYF. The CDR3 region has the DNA TGTGCCAGCAGTTATGAGGGGGCCCGAACAGATACGCAGTATTTT.